The 22 T cell receptor beta chains reported below all come from one sample, sequenced in a study of T cell responses to AZD1222 COVID-19 vaccine. Generated by immunoSEQ multiplex PCR, the TCRdb table keeps only in-frame clones and is missing some. The sample lists about 100,000 clones, more than 75% occurring once. The sequenced sample was peripheral blood, obtained on day 0 of AZD1222 vaccination. Source of these receptors: an adult in good health.

V gene TRBV10-3 combines with J gene TRBJ2-7, with unresolved D. CDR1 is ENHRY, CDR2 SYGVKD, per germline. The V gene lost 3 bases and the J gene lost 1 base, with 7 bases spanning the gap. The length of the CDR3 is 13 residues. CDR3: CAISDLGSYEQYF. In DNA form, the CDR3 reads TGTGCCATCAGTGATTTGGGATCCTACGAGCAGTACTTC.

The V and J genes are TRBV19 and TRBJ1-5, with no clear D. This CDR3 region has 13 residues. V was pared by 8 bases and J by 5 bases, with 13 bases between. Germline assignment: CDR1 LNHDA and CDR2 SQIVND (reference sequence). CDR3 sequence reads: CASREGNYQPQHF. CDR3 sequence (DNA): TGTGCCAGTCGTGAGGGAAATTATCAGCCCCAGCATTTT.

J is TRBJ1-3 and V is TRBV6-5; TRBD1 matches 7 bases. The J segment lost 3 bases and the V segment lost 3 bases, leaving 8 bases of the junction unmatched. This CDR3 has 16 amino acids. Per the germline V gene, CDR1 is MNHEY and CDR2 is SVGAGI. The CDR3 DNA follows: TGTGCCAGCAGTTATGGATGGGGACAGATTGGAAACACCATATATTTT. It translates to CASSYGWGQIGNTIYF.

This chain connects TRBV10-3 to TRBJ2-1, with D unclear. CDR1 is ENHRY, CDR2 SYGVKD, per germline. Trimming left V 0 bases short and J 3 bases short, with 15 bases between. The CDR3 has 17 residues. DNA of the CDR3: TGTGCCATCAGTGAGTCGATTCAGAGCACCAACTACAATGAGCAGTTCTTC. It is translated as CAISESIQSTNYNEQFF.

The genes are TRBV21-1 and TRBJ1-1; the table's D gene call, TRBD1, was not cross checked with the DNA. TRBV21-1 is an annotated pseudogene. The CDR3 is 17 amino acids. The chain's CDR3 is CASSKGTGSTMNTEAFF. CDR3 nucleotides: TGTGCCAGCAGCAAAGGGACAGGGTCGACCATGAACACTGAAGCTTTCTTT.

This clone was recorded once. The chain joins TRBV5-1 to TRBJ2-7, with 9 bases that match TRBD2. With V trimmed by 2 bases and J by 2 bases, 2 bases remained unmatched. CDR1 is SGHRS, CDR2 YFSETQ, per germline. The CDR3 consists of 14 residues. CDR3 protein: CASSLPSGTYEQYF. The CDR3 coding sequence is TGCGCCAGCAGCTTACCTAGCGGGACCTACGAGCAGTACTTC. The entire variable domain, with the rest obtained from reference TRBV5-1 and TRBJ2-7, is as follows: KAGVTQTPRYLIKTRGQQVTLSCSPISGHRSVSWYQQTPGQGLQFLFEYFSETQRNKGNFPGRFSGRQFSNSRSEMNVSTLELGDSALYLCASSLPSGTYEQYFGPGTRLTVT.

The chain uses TRBV6-5 and TRBJ1-3; D gene unclear. V shed 8 bases and J shed 0 bases, with 8 bases lying between them. This CDR3 has 13 amino acids. CDR1 and CDR2 (germline): MNHEY, SVGAGI. The CDR3 spells CASEPYSGNTIYF. CDR3 nucleotides: TGTGCCAGCGAACCTTACTCTGGAAACACCATATATTTT.

The chain couples TRBV20-1 to TRBJ2-7, with D tentatively TRBD1 or TRBD2 (5 bases each). CDR1 DFQATT and CDR2 SNEGSKA come from the germline V gene (reference sequence). There are 11 residues in the CDR3. The V and J ends lost 7 bases and 6 bases respectively, with 13 bases between them. CDR3: CSVPLGAEQYF. The CDR3 region has the DNA TGCAGTGTCCCCCTCGGGGCCGAGCAGTACTTC.

V gene TRBV30 combines with J gene TRBJ2-1; maybe TRBD1 (6 bases). This CDR3 spans 14 amino acids. CDR1 and CDR2 from the germline V gene are GTSNPN and SVGIG (reference sequence). V was shortened by 1 base and J by 4 bases, with 11 bases between the two germline ends. CDR3 protein: CAWSGGGSYNEQFF. Written as DNA, the CDR3 is TGTGCCTGGAGTGGAGGGGGATCTTACAATGAGCAGTTCTTC. Full variable domain (rest looked up from reference TRBV30 and TRBJ2-1): SQTIHQWPATLVQPVGSPLSLECTVEGTSNPNLYWYRQAAGRGLQLLFYSVGIGQISSEVPQNLSASRPQDRQFILSSKKLLLSDSGFYLCAWSGGGSYNEQFFGPGTRLTVL.

CDR3: CASRGQGETQYF. CDR3 nucleotides: TGTGCCAGTAGGGGACAGGGAGAGACCCAGTACTTC. The chain uses TRBV19 and TRBJ2-5, with TRBD1 identical over 9 bases. CDR1 is LNHDA, CDR2 SQIVND, per germline (reference sequence). CDR3 length equals 12 residues. V trimming: 6 bases; J trimming: 4 bases; junction bases outside the gene matches: 0.

The rearrangement joins TRBV2 to TRBJ2-1, with 8 bases matching TRBD1. The CDR3 totals 13 residues. CDR1 and CDR2 (germline): SNHLY, FYNNEI. V gave up 8 bases and J gave up 2 bases; unmatched junction bases: 2. The CDR3 reads CASLQGAYNEQFF. DNA for the CDR3: TGTGCCAGCCTACAGGGGGCCTACAATGAGCAGTTCTTC.

A word on this clone: One end of the junction is discordant with germline, which a read error may explain. This chain uses TRBV3-1 (or the pseudogene TRBV3-2) with TRBJ1-1, with D perhaps TRBD1 (6 bases). This CDR3 region has 12 residues. Germline CDR1 LGHDT, CDR2 YNNKEL (reference sequence). CDR3 loop: CASSRDTSLTQF. In DNA, the CDR3 is TGTGCCAGCAGCCGGGACACCTCGCTTACTCAATTT.

The rearrangement joins TRBV6-6 to TRBJ1-2, with 9 bases matching TRBD1. V was pared by 4 bases and J by 4 bases, with 7 bases of the junction left unmatched. The CDR3 sequence is 15 residues long. CDR1 and CDR2 from the germline V gene are MNHNY and SVGAGI (reference sequence). In DNA, the CDR3 is TGTGCCAGCAGTTTCGAGACAGGGGGGATCTATGGCTACACCTTC. Protein sequence: CASSFETGGIYGYTF.

The rearrangement links TRBV18 to TRBJ2-7, with D maybe TRBD2 (6 bases). Trimming removed 2 bases from V and 6 bases from J, with 17 bases in between. Germline V gene sequence: CDR1 KGHSH, CDR2 LQKENI. This CDR3 is 15 amino acids long. This chain's CDR3 is CASSPMLAAGGEQYF. CDR3 DNA sequence: TGTGCCAGCTCACCAATGTTAGCGGCTGGCGGCGAGCAGTACTTC. The full variable domain, completed using reference TRBV18 and TRBJ2-7, is NAGVMQNPRHLVRRRGQEARLRCSPMKGHSHVYWYRQLPEEGLKFMVYLQKENIIDESGMPKERFSAEFPKEGPSILRIQQVVRGDSAAYFCASSPMLAAGGEQYFGPGTRLTVT.

The rearrangement joins TRBV3-1 (or the pseudogene TRBV3-2) to TRBJ2-5; TRBD2 matches 7 bases. After removal of 0 bases from V and 3 bases from J, the junction contained 7 bases not matched to a gene. The CDR3 extends over 16 amino acids. From germline, CDR1 is LGHDT and CDR2 YNNKEL (reference sequence). Here the CDR3 reads CASSQESGLPKETQYF. CDR3 sequence (DNA): TGTGCCAGCAGCCAAGAGTCGGGACTACCTAAAGAGACCCAGTACTTC.

This clone was detected once. The chain links TRBV5-8 to TRBJ1-6; 7 bases are shared with TRBD1. V lost 5 bases, J lost 4 bases, and 6 bases stayed unmatched. This CDR3 is built from 15 residues. Germline CDR1 is SGHTS and CDR2 is YDEGEE. CDR3 loop: CASRRTGDYNSPLHF. CDR3 nucleotides: TGTGCCAGCAGACGGACAGGCGATTATAATTCACCCCTCCACTTT. Looking up the rest from reference TRBV5-8 and TRBJ1-6 gives the full variable domain: EAGVTQSPTHLIKTRGQQATLRCSPISGHTSVYWYQQALGLGLQFLLWYDEGEERNRGNFPPRFSGRQFPNYSSELNVNALELEDSALYLCASRRTGDYNSPLHFGNGTRLTVT.

This chain links TRBV29-1 with TRBJ2-7; D perhaps matches TRBD2 (5 bases). Germline lookup yields CDR1 SQVTM and CDR2 ANQGSEA. This CDR3 spans 11 amino acids. CDR3 nucleotide sequence: TGCAGTGCTAGAACTAGTTTCGAGCAGTACTTC. Encoded protein: CSARTSFEQYF.

V and J are TRBV10-3 and TRBJ1-5; D is unclear. The V gene lost 4 bases and the J gene lost 5 bases, with 9 bases spanning the gap. CDR1 ENHRY and CDR2 SYGVKD come from the germline V gene. The CDR3 extends over 13 amino acids. The CDR3 protein is CAISGRPDQPQHF. The CDR3 DNA reads TGTGCCATCAGTGGCCGTCCAGATCAGCCCCAGCATTTT.

V is TRBV5-1 and J is TRBJ1-6, with D possibly being TRBD1 (5 bases). CDR1 is SGHRS and CDR2 is YFSETQ in the germline V gene. This CDR3 region has 15 residues. Trimming took off 2 bases at V and 10 bases at J, with 16 bases between the two ends. The CDR3 DNA reads TGCGCCAGCAGCTTCGAATCCAGGGAAGGCTCACCCCTCCACTTT. Its protein is CASSFESREGSPLHF. The variable domain in full, completed from reference TRBV5-1 and TRBJ1-6, reads KAGVTQTPRYLIKTRGQQVTLSCSPISGHRSVSWYQQTPGQGLQFLFEYFSETQRNKGNFPGRFSGRQFSNSRSEMNVSTLELGDSALYLCASSFESREGSPLHFGNGTRLTVT.

This clone occurred once. The chain employs TRBV19 and TRBJ1-2; 7 bases line up with TRBD1. The germline gives CDR1 LNHDA, CDR2 SQIVND (reference sequence). The CDR3 runs to 13 residues. The V and J ends lost 5 bases and 4 bases, in that order; junction bases with no gene match: 4. The CDR3 DNA reads TGTGCCAGTAGTCCGGGACAGAGCTATGGCTACACCTTC. Translated: CASSPGQSYGYTF.

The chain is built from TRBV6-6 and TRBJ1-4, with D uncertain. Germline-derived CDR1 and CDR2 are MNHNY and SVGAGI (reference sequence). This CDR3 is built from 14 residues. Trimming removed 8 bases from V and 9 bases from J, with 19 bases in between. CDR3: CASESGLSVKKLFF. In DNA form, the CDR3 reads TGTGCCAGCGAGTCTGGTCTTTCCGTAAAAAAACTGTTTTTT.

The CDR3 DNA is TGTGCCAGCAGCAGAAGGGCAGCCTATGGCTACACCTTC. It specifies CASSRRAAYGYTF. This chain links TRBV7-2 with TRBJ1-2; D is undetermined. Germline values: CDR1 SGHTA, CDR2 FQGNSA. Between the trimmed V and J ends, which lost 5 bases and 4 bases, there was a span of 11 bases. The CDR3 is 13 residues long.